This is a list of T cell receptor beta chains from one sample in a study of T-cell memory formation after mild COVID-19. A single record per CDR3 protein comes from TCRdb applying MiXCR to the 5' RACE reads. Of hundreds of thousands of distinct CDR3 sequences in the sample, roughly 15% are singletons; the top ten hold 20% to 25%. Sequencing was performed on PBMCs or a T cell subset sorted from them (not recorded which). The source of these receptors is a man younger than 35 who had mild COVID-19 (a few samples of this study predate the infection). Cell type and time point are not known. Each CDR3 is given with its conserved first and last residue. Each record gives: CDR3 protein, CDR3 DNA, V gene, clone size, J gene, D gene. The D gene is left open where the match is weak. The listing skips clone size in some rows; elsewhere it reads once, few, many or a size class.

CDR3 protein: CASCDGSSGNTIYF
CDR3 DNA: TGTGCCAGCTGTGACGGGAGTTCTGGAAACACCATATATTTT
V gene: TRBV25-1
clone size: few
J gene: TRBJ1-3
D gene: .

CDR3 protein: CASSPHQTASYGYTF
CDR3 DNA: TGTGCCAGCAGTCCGCACCAGACAGCATCCTATGGCTACACCTTC
V gene: TRBV6-2/TRBV6-3
clone size: .
J gene: TRBJ1-2
D gene: .

CDR3 protein: CSGQPGQGPDTQYF
CDR3 DNA: TGCAGCGGACAGCCGGGACAGGGCCCAGATACGCAGTATTTT
V gene: TRBV29-1
clone size: few
J gene: TRBJ2-3
D gene: TRBD1

CDR3 protein: CASSLFYGTGAGETQYF
CDR3 DNA: TGTGCCAGCAGCTTGTTCTATGGAACAGGGGCCGGAGAGACCCAGTACTTC
V gene: TRBV5-6
clone size: .
J gene: TRBJ2-5
D gene: TRBD1

CDR3 protein: CASREWGNTEAFF
CDR3 DNA: TGTGCCTCCCGAGAGTGGGGGAACACTGAAGCTTTCTTT
V gene: TRBV10-3
clone size: few
J gene: TRBJ1-1
D gene: .

CDR3 protein: CSASRTGSYGYTF
CDR3 DNA: TGCAGTGCTTCACGGACAGGGAGCTATGGCTACACCTTC
V gene: TRBV20-1
clone size: few
J gene: TRBJ1-2
D gene: TRBD1

CDR3 protein: CATRTGELNQPQHF
CDR3 DNA: TGTGCCACCAGGACAGGCGAACTCAATCAGCCCCAGCATTTT
V gene: TRBV6-1
clone size: .
J gene: TRBJ1-5
D gene: TRBD1

CDR3 protein: CASSETTLASTDTQYF
CDR3 DNA: TGTGCCAGCAGTGAAACGACCTTAGCTAGCACAGATACGCAGTATTTT
V gene: TRBV25-1
clone size: .
J gene: TRBJ2-3
D gene: .

CDR3 protein: CASRGDWGTEAFF
CDR3 DNA: TGTGCCAGCAGAGGCGACTGGGGCACTGAAGCTTTCTTT
V gene: TRBV6-6
clone size: .
J gene: TRBJ1-1
D gene: .

CDR3 protein: CASTRGNYGTYTQSSYGYTF
CDR3 DNA: TGTGCCAGCACCCGAGGAAATTATGGCACTTACACACAATCCTCCTATGGCTACACCTTC
V gene: TRBV7-2
clone size: .
J gene: TRBJ1-2
D gene: .

CDR3 protein: CSVLQGGNQPQHF
CDR3 DNA: TGCAGCGTCCTACAGGGGGGCAATCAGCCCCAGCATTTT
V gene: TRBV29-1
clone size: .
J gene: TRBJ1-5
D gene: TRBD1

CDR3 protein: CASSVLGTMDSENGYTF
CDR3 DNA: TGCGCCAGCAGCGTCCTGGGCACCATGGACAGCGAGAATGGCTACACCTTC
V gene: TRBV5-1
clone size: .
J gene: TRBJ1-2
D gene: .

CDR3 protein: CSARTPRRSRAEAFF
CDR3 DNA: TGCAGTGCTAGAACCCCCCGTCGAAGTAGAGCTGAAGCTTTCTTT
V gene: TRBV20-1
clone size: few
J gene: TRBJ1-1
D gene: .

CDR3 protein: CASSDGASGGPGETQYF
CDR3 DNA: TGTGCCAGCAGTGACGGGGCTAGCGGGGGGCCGGGGGAGACCCAGTACTTC
V gene: TRBV25-1
clone size: .
J gene: TRBJ2-5
D gene: TRBD2

CDR3 protein: CASSGGYFADNSPLHF
CDR3 DNA: TGTGCCAGCAGTGGGGGTTATTTCGCCGATAATTCACCCCTCCACTTT
V gene: TRBV27
clone size: .
J gene: TRBJ1-6
D gene: .

CDR3 protein: CASSEGSGETDTQYF
CDR3 DNA: TGTGCCAGTAGCGAGGGTAGCGGGGAAACAGATACGCAGTATTTT
V gene: TRBV19
clone size: .
J gene: TRBJ2-3
D gene: TRBD2

CDR3 protein: CASSLIQPNNEQFF
CDR3 DNA: TGTGCCAGCAGCTTAATACAGCCTAACAATGAGCAGTTCTTC
V gene: TRBV7-9
clone size: few
J gene: TRBJ2-1
D gene: .

CDR3 protein: CASSEARGIYQPQHF
CDR3 DNA: TGTGCCAGCAGTGAAGCTCGGGGGATCTATCAGCCCCAGCATTTT
V gene: TRBV6-1
clone size: .
J gene: TRBJ1-5
D gene: .

CDR3 protein: CSASVSLVSDEQFF
CDR3 DNA: TGCAGTGCTAGTGTAAGTCTAGTCAGCGATGAGCAGTTCTTC
V gene: TRBV20-1
clone size: .
J gene: TRBJ2-1
D gene: .

CDR3 protein: CASSPSHYSGANVLTF
CDR3 DNA: TGTGCCAGCAGCCCGAGTCACTACTCTGGGGCCAACGTCCTGACTTTC
V gene: TRBV7-2
clone size: .
J gene: TRBJ2-6
D gene: .

CDR3 protein: CASSSGDSYNEQFF
CDR3 DNA: TGTGCCAGCAGCTCCGGGGACAGCTACAATGAGCAGTTCTTC
V gene: TRBV6-5
clone size: .
J gene: TRBJ2-1
D gene: TRBD1

CDR3 protein: CSAKRTGGFETQYF
CDR3 DNA: TGCAGTGCTAAGCGGACAGGGGGTTTTGAGACCCAGTACTTC
V gene: TRBV20-1
clone size: many
J gene: TRBJ2-5
D gene: TRBD1

CDR3 protein: CATGGQGSYEQYF
CDR3 DNA: TGTGCCACGGGAGGACAGGGCTCCTACGAGCAGTACTTC
V gene: TRBV10-3
clone size: .
J gene: TRBJ2-7
D gene: .

CDR3 protein: CASSRDWGTEAFF
CDR3 DNA: TGTGCCAGCAGCAGGGACTGGGGGACTGAAGCTTTCTTT
V gene: TRBV5-6
clone size: few
J gene: TRBJ1-1
D gene: .

CDR3 protein: CASSQDRGGGQFF
CDR3 DNA: TGCGCCAGCAGCCAAGATAGAGGGGGCGGGCAGTTCTTC
V gene: TRBV4-3
clone size: few
J gene: TRBJ2-1
D gene: TRBD1

CDR3 protein: CASRREAPYEQYF
CDR3 DNA: TGTGCCAGCAGACGGGAGGCCCCCTACGAGCAGTACTTC
V gene: TRBV6-2/TRBV6-3
clone size: .
J gene: TRBJ2-7
D gene: TRBD2

CDR3 protein: CASRTTGQNTEAFF
CDR3 DNA: TGTGCCAGCAGAACGACAGGGCAAAACACTGAAGCTTTCTTT
V gene: TRBV28
clone size: .
J gene: TRBJ1-1
D gene: TRBD1

CDR3 protein: CASSGTGTSGSDTQYF
CDR3 DNA: TGTGCCAGCAGCGGAACCGGGACTAGCGGATCAGATACGCAGTATTTT
V gene: TRBV7-2
clone size: many
J gene: TRBJ2-3
D gene: TRBD2

CDR3 protein: CASSSPGTTVTQYF
CDR3 DNA: TGTGCCAGCAGCTCCCCCGGGACTACAGTTACGCAGTATTTT
V gene: TRBV7-2
clone size: .
J gene: TRBJ2-3
D gene: TRBD2